The T cell receptor (beta chain) under discussion was sequenced for a study of beta chain features in type 1 diabetes. All of the isolated RNA was reverse transcribed, so expressed TCRB transcripts were sequenced. Here immunoSEQ multiplex PCR was the method, and the copy in TCRdb shows in-frame clones only, minus some. The table lists 50,000 to 70,000 clones, approximately 52% of them singletons. Study-level points and caveats: TCRB CDR3 length was moderately but significantly reduced in all four CD4+ subsets of Type 1 diabetes patients. The study found fewer insertions and more deletions at VDJ junctions in type 1 diabetes patients.

The sample holds one count of this clone. Its antigen remains unidentified. Looked up from germline, CDR1 is SNHLY and CDR2 is FYNNEI. This CDR3 contains 15 residues. V was shortened by 7 bases and J by 2 bases, with 18 bases between the two germline ends. The chain combines TRBV2 with TRBJ2-7; D is undetermined. This TCR was recovered from a woman aged 40-49 years with type 1 diabetes. The sequenced sample consisted of Tregs from blood. CDR3 nucleotide sequence: TGTGCCAGCATCGTCCAACTCCCCCGGGCCTACGAGCAGTACTTC. The encoded protein is CASIVQLPRAYEQYF.